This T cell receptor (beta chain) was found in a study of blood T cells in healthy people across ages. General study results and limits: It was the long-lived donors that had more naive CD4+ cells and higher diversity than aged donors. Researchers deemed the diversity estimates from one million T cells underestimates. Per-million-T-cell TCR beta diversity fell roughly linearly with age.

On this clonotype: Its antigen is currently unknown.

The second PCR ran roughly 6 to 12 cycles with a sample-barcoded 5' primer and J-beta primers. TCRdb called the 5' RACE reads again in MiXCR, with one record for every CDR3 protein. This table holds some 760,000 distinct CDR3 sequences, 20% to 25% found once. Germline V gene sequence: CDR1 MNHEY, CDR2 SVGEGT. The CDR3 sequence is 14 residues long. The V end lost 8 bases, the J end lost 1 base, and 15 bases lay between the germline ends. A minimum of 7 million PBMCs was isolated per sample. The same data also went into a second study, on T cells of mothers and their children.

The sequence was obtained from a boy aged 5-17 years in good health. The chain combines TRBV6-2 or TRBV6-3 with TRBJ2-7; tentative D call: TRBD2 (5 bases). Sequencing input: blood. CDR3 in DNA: TGTGCCAGCGTTAAACACGGGAAATCCTACGAGCAGTACTTC. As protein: CASVKHGKSYEQYF.